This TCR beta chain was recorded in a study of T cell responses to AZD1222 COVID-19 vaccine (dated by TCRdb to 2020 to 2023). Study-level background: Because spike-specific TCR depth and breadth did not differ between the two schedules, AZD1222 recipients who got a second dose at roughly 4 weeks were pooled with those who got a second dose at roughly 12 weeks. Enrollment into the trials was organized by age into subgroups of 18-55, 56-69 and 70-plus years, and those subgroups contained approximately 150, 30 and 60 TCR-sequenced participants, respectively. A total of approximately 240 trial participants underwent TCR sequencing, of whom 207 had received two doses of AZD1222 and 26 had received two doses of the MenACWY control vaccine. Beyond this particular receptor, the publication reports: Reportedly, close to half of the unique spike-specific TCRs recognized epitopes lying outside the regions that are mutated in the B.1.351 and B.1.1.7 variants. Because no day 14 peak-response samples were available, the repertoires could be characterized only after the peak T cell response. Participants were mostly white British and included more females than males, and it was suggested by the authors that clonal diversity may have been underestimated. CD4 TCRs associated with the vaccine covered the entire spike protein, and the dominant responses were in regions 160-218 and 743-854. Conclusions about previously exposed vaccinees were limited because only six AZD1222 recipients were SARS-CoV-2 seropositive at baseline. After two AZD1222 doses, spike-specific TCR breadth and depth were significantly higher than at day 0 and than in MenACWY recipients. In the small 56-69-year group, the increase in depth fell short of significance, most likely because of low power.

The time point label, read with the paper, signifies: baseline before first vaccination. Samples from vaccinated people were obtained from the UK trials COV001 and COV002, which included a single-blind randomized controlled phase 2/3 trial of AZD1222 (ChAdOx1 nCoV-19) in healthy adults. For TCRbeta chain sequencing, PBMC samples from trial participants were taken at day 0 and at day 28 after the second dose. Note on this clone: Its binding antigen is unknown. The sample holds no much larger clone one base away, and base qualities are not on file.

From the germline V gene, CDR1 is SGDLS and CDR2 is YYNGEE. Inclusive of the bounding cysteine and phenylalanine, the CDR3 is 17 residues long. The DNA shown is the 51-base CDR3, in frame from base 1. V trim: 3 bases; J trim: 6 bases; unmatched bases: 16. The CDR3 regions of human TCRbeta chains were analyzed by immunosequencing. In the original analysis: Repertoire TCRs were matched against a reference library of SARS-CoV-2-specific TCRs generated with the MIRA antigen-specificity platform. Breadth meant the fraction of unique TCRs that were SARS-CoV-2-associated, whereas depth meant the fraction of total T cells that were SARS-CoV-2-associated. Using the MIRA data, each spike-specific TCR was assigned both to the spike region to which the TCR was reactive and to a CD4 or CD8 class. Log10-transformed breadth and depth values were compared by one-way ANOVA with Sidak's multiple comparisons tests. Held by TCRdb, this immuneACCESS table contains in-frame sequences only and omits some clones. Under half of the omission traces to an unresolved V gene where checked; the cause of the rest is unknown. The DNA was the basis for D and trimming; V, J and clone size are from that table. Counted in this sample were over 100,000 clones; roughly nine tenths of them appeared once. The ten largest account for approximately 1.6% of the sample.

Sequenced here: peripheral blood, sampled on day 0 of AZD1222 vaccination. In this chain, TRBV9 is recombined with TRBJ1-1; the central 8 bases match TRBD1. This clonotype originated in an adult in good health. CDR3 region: CASSEFQRRGRGAEAFF. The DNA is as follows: TGTGCCAGCAGCGAATTCCAACGCAGGGGGCGCGGGGCTGAAGCTTTCTTT.